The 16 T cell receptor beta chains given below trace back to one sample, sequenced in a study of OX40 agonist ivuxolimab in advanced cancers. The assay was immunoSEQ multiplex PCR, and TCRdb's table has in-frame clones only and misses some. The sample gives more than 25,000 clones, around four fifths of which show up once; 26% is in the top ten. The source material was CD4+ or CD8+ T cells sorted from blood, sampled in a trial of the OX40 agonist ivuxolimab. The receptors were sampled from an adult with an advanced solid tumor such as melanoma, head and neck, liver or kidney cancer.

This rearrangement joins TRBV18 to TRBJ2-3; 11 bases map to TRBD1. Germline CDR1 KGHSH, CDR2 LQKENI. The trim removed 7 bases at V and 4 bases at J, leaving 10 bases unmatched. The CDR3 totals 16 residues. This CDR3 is CASLGRDRGFADTQYF. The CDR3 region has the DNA TGTGCCAGCTTAGGCCGGGACAGGGGGTTTGCAGATACGCAGTATTTT.

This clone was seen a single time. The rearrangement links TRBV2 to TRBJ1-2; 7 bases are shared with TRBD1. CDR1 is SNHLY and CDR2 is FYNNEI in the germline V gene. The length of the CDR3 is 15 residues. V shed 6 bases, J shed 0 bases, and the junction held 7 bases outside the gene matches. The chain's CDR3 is CASSTGTVTNYGYTF. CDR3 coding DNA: TGTGCCAGCAGCACCGGGACAGTTACTAACTATGGCTACACCTTC. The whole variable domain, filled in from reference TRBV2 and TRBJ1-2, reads EPEVTQTPSHQVTQMGQEVILRCVPISNHLYFYWYRQILGQKVEFLVSFYNNEISEKSEIFDDQFSVERPDGSNFTLKIRSTKLEDSAMYFCASSTGTVTNYGYTFGSGTRLTVV.

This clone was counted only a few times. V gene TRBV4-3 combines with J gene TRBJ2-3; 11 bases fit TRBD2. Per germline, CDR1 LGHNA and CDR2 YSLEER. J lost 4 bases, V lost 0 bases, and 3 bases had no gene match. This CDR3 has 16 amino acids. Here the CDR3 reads CASSQDSGRGPDTQYF. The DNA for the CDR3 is TGCGCCAGCAGCCAAGATAGCGGGAGGGGTCCAGATACGCAGTATTTT.

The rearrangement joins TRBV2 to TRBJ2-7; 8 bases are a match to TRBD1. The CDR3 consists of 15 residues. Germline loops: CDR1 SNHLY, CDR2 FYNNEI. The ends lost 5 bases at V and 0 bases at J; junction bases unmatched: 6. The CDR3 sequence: CASSPTGGSSYEQYF. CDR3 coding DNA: TGTGCCAGCAGTCCCACAGGGGGTAGCTCCTACGAGCAGTACTTC. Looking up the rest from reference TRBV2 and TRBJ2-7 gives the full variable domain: EPEVTQTPSHQVTQMGQEVILRCVPISNHLYFYWYRQILGQKVEFLVSFYNNEISEKSEIFDDQFSVERPDGSNFTLKIRSTKLEDSAMYFCASSPTGGSSYEQYFGPGTRLTVT.

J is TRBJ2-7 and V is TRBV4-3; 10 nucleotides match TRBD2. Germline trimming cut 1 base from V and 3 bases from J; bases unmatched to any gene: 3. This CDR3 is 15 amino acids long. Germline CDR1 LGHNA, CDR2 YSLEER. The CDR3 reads CASSQGLAGGYEQYF. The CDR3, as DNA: TGCGCCAGCAGCCAAGGGTTAGCGGGGGGCTACGAGCAGTACTTC.

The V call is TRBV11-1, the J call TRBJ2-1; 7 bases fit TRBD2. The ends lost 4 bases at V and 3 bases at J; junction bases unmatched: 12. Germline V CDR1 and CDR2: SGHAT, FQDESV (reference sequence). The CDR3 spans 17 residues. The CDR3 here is CASSSVPSGGYYNEQFF. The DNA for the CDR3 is TGTGCCAGCAGCTCAGTTCCGTCGGGAGGTTACTACAATGAGCAGTTCTTC. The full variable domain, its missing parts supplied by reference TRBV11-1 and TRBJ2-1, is EAEVAQSPRYKITEKSQAVAFWCDPISGHATLYWYRQILGQGPELLVQFQDESVVDDSQLPKDRFSAERLKGVDSTLKIQPAELGDSAMYLCASSSVPSGGYYNEQFFGPGTRLTVL.

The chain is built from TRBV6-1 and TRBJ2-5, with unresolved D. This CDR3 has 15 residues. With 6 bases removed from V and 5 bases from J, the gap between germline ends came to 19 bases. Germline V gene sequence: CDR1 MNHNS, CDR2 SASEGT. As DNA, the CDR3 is TGTGCCAGCAGGTCAGGAACATACGATAGGGAGACCCAGTACTTC. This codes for CASRSGTYDRETQYF.

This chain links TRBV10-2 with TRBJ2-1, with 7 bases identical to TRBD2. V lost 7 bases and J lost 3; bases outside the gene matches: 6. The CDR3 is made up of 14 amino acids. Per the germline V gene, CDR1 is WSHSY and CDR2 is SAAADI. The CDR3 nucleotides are TGCGCCAGCATGCAGAGCGGGGACTACAATGAGCAGTTCTTC. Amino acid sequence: CASMQSGDYNEQFF.

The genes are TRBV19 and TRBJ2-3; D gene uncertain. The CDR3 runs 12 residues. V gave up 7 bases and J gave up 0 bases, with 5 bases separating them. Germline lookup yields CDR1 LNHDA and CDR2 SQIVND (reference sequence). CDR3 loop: CASKDSTDTQYF. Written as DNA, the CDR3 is TGTGCCAGTAAGGATAGCACAGATACGCAGTATTTT.

CDR3 residues: CASTPGLGPNEQFF. As DNA, the CDR3 is TGTGCCAGCACACCGGGGTTAGGTCCCAATGAGCAGTTCTTC. The chain carries TRBV28 and TRBJ2-1, with a weak D call TRBD2 (5 bases). Trimming pared 7 bases from V and 6 bases from J, leaving 16 bases between. In germline, CDR1 is MDHEN, CDR2 SYDVKM. This CDR3 comprises 14 residues.

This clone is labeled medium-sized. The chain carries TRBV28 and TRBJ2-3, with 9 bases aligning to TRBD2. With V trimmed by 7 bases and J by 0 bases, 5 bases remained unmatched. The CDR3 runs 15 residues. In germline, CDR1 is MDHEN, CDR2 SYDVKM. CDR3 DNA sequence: TGTGCCAGCACTAGCGGGGAGGGTAGCACAGATACGCAGTATTTT. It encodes CASTSGEGSTDTQYF.

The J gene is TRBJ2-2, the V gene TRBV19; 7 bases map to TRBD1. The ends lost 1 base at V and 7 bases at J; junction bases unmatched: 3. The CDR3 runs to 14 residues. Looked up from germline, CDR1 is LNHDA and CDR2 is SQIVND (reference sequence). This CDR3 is CASSIGQGIGELFF. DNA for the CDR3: TGTGCCAGTAGTATAGGACAGGGTATCGGGGAGCTGTTTTTT.

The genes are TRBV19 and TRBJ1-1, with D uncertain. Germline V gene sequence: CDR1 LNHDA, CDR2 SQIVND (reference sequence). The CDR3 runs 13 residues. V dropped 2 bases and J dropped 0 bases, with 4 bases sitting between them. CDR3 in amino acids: CASSILMNTEAFF. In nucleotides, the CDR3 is TGTGCCAGTAGTATATTGATGAACACTGAAGCTTTCTTT.

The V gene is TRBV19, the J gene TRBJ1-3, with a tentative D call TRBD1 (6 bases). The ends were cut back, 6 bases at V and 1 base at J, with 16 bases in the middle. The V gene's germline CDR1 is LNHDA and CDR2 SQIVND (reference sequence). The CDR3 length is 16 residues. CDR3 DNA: TGTGCCAGTAGCCATCCAACAGGGTGGTCTGGAAACACCATATATTTT. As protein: CASSHPTGWSGNTIYF.

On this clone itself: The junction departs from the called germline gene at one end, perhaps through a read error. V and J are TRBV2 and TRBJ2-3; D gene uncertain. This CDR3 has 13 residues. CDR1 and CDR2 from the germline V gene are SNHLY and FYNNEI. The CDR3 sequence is CASSQDTSDTQYF. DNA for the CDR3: TGCGCCAGCAGCCAAGATACGTCAGATACGCAGTATTTT.

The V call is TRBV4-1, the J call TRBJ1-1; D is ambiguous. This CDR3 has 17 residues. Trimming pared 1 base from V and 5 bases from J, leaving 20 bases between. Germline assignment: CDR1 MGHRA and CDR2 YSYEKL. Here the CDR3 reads CASSQGILVFEATEAFF. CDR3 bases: TGCGCCAGCAGCCAAGGAATTCTTGTCTTCGAGGCAACTGAAGCTTTCTTT.